This T cell receptor (beta chain) came from a study of shared clonotypes between healthy human individuals. Study findings and constraints: Depth of sequencing was expected to influence donor clonotype sharing. Approximately 5.1% was the fraction of naive CD4 clonotypes found shared across a few donors.

Sorted-subset replicate PCRs used around 200 ng of genomic DNA. This amount corresponded to tens of thousands of T cell genomes. The protocol was immunoSEQ multiplex PCR, while the TCRdb copy is restricted to in-frame clones and leaves out a portion. The sample has 950,000 to 1,300,000 clones, approximately 68% seen once. With regard to this clone: What it recognizes is unknown.

CDR1 and CDR2 from the germline V gene are MNHNS and SASEGT. Trimming removed 8 bases from V and 0 bases from J, with 14 bases in between. This CDR3 has 15 residues. The rearrangement uses TRBV6-1 and TRBJ2-1; D is perhaps TRBD1 or TRBD2 (5 bases each). The specimen sequenced was memory CD4+ T cells sorted from blood. Specified subset: CD45RA-negative fraction. The TCR comes from a young man in good health. The CDR3 spells CASRPGRSSYNEQFF. Written as DNA, the CDR3 is TGTGCCAGCCGCCCGGGACGTAGCTCCTACAATGAGCAGTTCTTC.